A selection of T cell receptor beta chains follows, all from one sample in a study of cytomegalovirus exposure and HLA in healthy donors. This table comes from immunoSEQ multiplex PCR, and its TCRdb copy is limited to in-frame clones, with some not included. Among about 200,000 clones listed, about 81% were seen once. The source material was PBMCs. The source of these receptors is a young woman in good health and CMV-seronegative. Each CDR3 is given with its conserved first and last residue. Each record gives: V gene, CDR3 length, J gene, clone size, D gene, CDR3 DNA, CDR3 protein. The D gene is left open where the match is weak. The listing skips clone size in some rows; elsewhere it reads once, few, many or a size class.

>TRBV7-9|14|TRBJ1-1|few|TRBD1
TGTGCCAGCAGCTTAGTGCAGGGGGGAACTGAAGCTTTCTTT
CASSLVQGGTEAFF
>TRBV6-1|17|TRBJ1-2|-|-
TGTGCCAGCAGTGAAGTGGGGGGTGTGGGGGAAGTCTATGGCTACACCTTC
CASSEVGGVGEVYGYTF
>TRBV19|17|TRBJ2-4|-|-
TGTGCCAGTAGTATAATCGGGCGGGCCCTAGCCAAAAACATTCAGTACTTC
CASSIIGRALAKNIQYF
>TRBV7-6|18|TRBJ2-7|-|TRBD2
TGTGCCAGCAGCTCGGGGGAGACAGTTAGCGGGAGGGCCTGGGAGCAGTACTTC
CASSSGETVSGRAWEQYF
>TRBV5-4|15|TRBJ2-7|-|TRBD2
TGTGCCAGCAGCTGGGACAGCCAACTAGCGGGAGAGCAGTACTTC
CASSWDSQLAGEQYF
>TRBV11-2|16|TRBJ2-7|-|-
TGTGCCAGCAGCTTAGATCTAATTGCGGCCCTCGGAGAGCAGTACTTC
CASSLDLIAALGEQYF
>TRBV21-1|17|TRBJ2-5|-|-
TGTGCCAGCAGCACCCACCAGGGTTTGTCATCGCGGGAGACCCAGTACTTC
CASSTHQGLSSRETQYF
>TRBV5-5|14|TRBJ2-7|-|TRBD2
TGTGCCAGCAGCCTGGGGACTAGCGGGGGACAGCAGTACTTC
CASSLGTSGGQQYF
>TRBV28|18|TRBJ2-6|-|TRBD1
TGTGCCAGCAGTCCGCCGGGACAGGGGGCGTGGGGGGCCAACGTCCTGACTTTC
CASSPPGQGAWGANVLTF
>TRBV27|16|TRBJ2-7|-|-
TGTGCCAGCAGTTTAGGACAAACAGGACCCCTCTACGAGCAGTACTTC
CASSLGQTGPLYEQYF
>TRBV2|13|TRBJ1-2|few|TRBD1
TGTGCCAGCAGACTACAGGGGGCGGTTGGCTACACCTTC
CASRLQGAVGYTF
>TRBV28|14|TRBJ2-1|-|-
TGTGCCGGGTCCGTGGCAGGGCATGTAGGTGGGCAGTTCTTC
CAGSVAGHVGGQFF